These 30 T cell receptor beta chains were sequenced from one sample in a study of blood T cell repertoires in COVID-19. Profiling relied on immunoSEQ multiplex PCR, and the TCRdb table lists in-frame clones only, not all of them. The sample lists about 230,000 clones; 84% were seen once. The sample comprised peripheral blood. Receptors originate from a woman of 80 years or more with active or convalescent COVID-19.

The chain recombines TRBV5-1 with TRBJ2-7; D remains unclear. Between the trimmed V and J ends, which lost 0 bases and 4 bases, there was a span of 11 bases. The CDR3 covers 14 residues. Germline lookup yields CDR1 SGHRS and CDR2 YFSETQ. This chain's CDR3 is CASSLAAQNYEQYF. For the CDR3, the DNA is TGCGCCAGCAGCTTGGCCGCACAGAATTACGAGCAGTACTTC.

The chain has TRBV4-2 and TRBJ2-1; 12 bases are a match to TRBD2. The CDR3 length is 16 residues. Germline V gene data show CDR1 as LGHNA and CDR2 as YNFKEQ. V lost 2 bases to trimming and J lost 1 base; unmatched junction nucleotides: 0. CDR3 residues: CASSQLAGGSYNEQFF. The CDR3 coding sequence is TGTGCCAGCAGCCAACTAGCGGGGGGGTCCTACAATGAGCAGTTCTTC.

This chain joins TRBV9 and TRBJ2-1, with D possibly TRBD2 on 5 matching bases. Germline CDR1 is SGDLS and CDR2 is YYNGEE. This CDR3 is built from 15 residues. V lost 4 bases and J lost 6, with 17 bases in between. CDR3 sequence: CASSRTGSGINEQFF. The DNA of the CDR3 is TGTGCCAGCAGCCGGACGGGGTCGGGGATCAATGAGCAGTTCTTC.

V usage is TRBV6-5 and J usage is TRBJ2-2, with D possibly TRBD2 on 6 matching bases. CDR3 length equals 14 residues. Trimming stripped 4 bases from V and 7 bases from J, with 13 bases between. Germline-derived CDR1 and CDR2 are MNHEY and SVGAGI. The CDR3 coding sequence is TGTGCCAGCAGTTCTAGGAGGGACGGCGGGGAGCTGTTTTTT. Translation gives CASSSRRDGGELFF.

This clone came up once. The V and J genes are TRBV12-3 or TRBV12-4 and TRBJ1-2, with D maybe TRBD1 (5 bases). Trimming pared 3 bases from V and 2 bases from J, leaving 7 bases between. This CDR3 spans 13 amino acids. CDR3 region: CASSLDKNYGYTF. The CDR3 DNA sequence: TGTGCCAGCAGTTTGGACAAAAACTATGGCTACACCTTC.

The V and J genes are TRBV5-4 and TRBJ1-2; D remains unclear. This CDR3 region has 13 residues. Germline V gene data show CDR1 as SGHNT and CDR2 as YYREEE (reference sequence). Trimming stripped 5 bases from V and 4 bases from J, with 12 bases between. The CDR3 bases are TGTGCCAGCAGTACCCCGGAGGGCTATGGCTACACCTTC. Protein sequence: CASSTPEGYGYTF.

This clone was seen a single time. The chain recombines TRBV19 with TRBJ1-2; D is uncertain. The CDR3 consists of 13 residues. V was shortened by 5 bases and J by 2 bases, with 9 bases between the two germline ends. CDR1 LNHDA and CDR2 SQIVND come from the germline V gene (reference sequence). The CDR3 DNA follows: TGTGCCAGTAGTCCTGACGGGAACTATGGCTACACCTTC. It is translated as CASSPDGNYGYTF.

The chain recombines TRBV7-9 with TRBJ1-1; maybe TRBD1 (6 bases). V was shortened by 5 bases and J by 1 base, with 14 bases between the two germline ends. Germline CDR1 SEHNR, CDR2 FQNEAQ (reference sequence). CDR3 length: 15 amino acids. CDR3 sequence: CASSPPGQKNTEAFF. Here the CDR3 DNA reads TGTGCCAGCAGCCCCCCCGGACAGAAGAACACTGAAGCTTTCTTT.

The rearrangement uses TRBV19 and TRBJ2-2; TRBD1 matches at 11 bases. Germline V gives CDR1 LNHDA, CDR2 SQIVND (reference sequence). V lost 3 bases to trimming and J lost 5 bases; unmatched junction nucleotides: 2. The CDR3 spans 15 residues. The DNA of the CDR3 is TGTGCCAGTAGTATCGGACAGGGGGCGACCGGGGAGCTGTTTTTT. As protein: CASSIGQGATGELFF.

The V call is TRBV5-1, the J call TRBJ1-6; TRBD1 is a possible D gene (6 bases). Germline CDR1 is SGHRS and CDR2 is YFSETQ. This CDR3 is 14 amino acids long. V was cut by 0 bases and J by 9 bases, with 10 bases left in between. CDR3 sequence: CASSLDGGSSPLHF. The CDR3 DNA reads TGCGCCAGCAGCTTGGATGGGGGCTCTTCACCCCTCCACTTT.

V gene TRBV7-3 combines with J gene TRBJ2-1, with D perhaps TRBD2 (5 bases). The germline V gene has CDR1 SGHTA and CDR2 FQGTGA. With 1 base removed from V and 0 bases from J, the gap between germline ends came to 13 bases. The CDR3 loop spans 17 amino acids. As DNA, the CDR3 is TGTGCCAGCAGCTTAATCAACGGACTGAGCTCCTACAATGAGCAGTTCTTC. Its protein is CASSLINGLSSYNEQFF.

V usage is TRBV19 and J usage is TRBJ1-5; D is perhaps TRBD1 (5 bases). Trimming left V 9 bases short and J 6 bases short, with 24 bases between. Germline V lookup: CDR1 LNHDA, CDR2 SQIVND (reference sequence). The CDR3 is 16 residues long. CDR3 region: CASGGKGQGISQPQHF. The CDR3, as DNA: TGTGCCAGCGGAGGGAAAGGACAAGGTATCTCTCAGCCCCAGCATTTT.

The chain combines TRBV19 with TRBJ2-2, with 11 bases that match TRBD1. Germline V CDR1 and CDR2: LNHDA, SQIVND (reference sequence). V was pared by 5 bases and J by 3 bases, with 11 bases of the junction left unmatched. CDR3 size: 18 residues. CDR3 nucleotide sequence: TGTGCCAGTAGTTTTCTCCGGGACAGGGGGTGGTACACCGGGGAGCTGTTTTTT. As protein: CASSFLRDRGWYTGELFF.

The chain links TRBV12-3 or TRBV12-4 to TRBJ1-5, with 7 bases that match TRBD1. This CDR3 has 13 amino acids. Trimming cost V 5 bases and J 4 bases; bases outside gene matches: 2. This CDR3 is CASSLQGNQPQHF. The DNA for the CDR3 is TGTGCCAGCAGTCTACAGGGGAATCAGCCCCAGCATTTT.

CDR3 in DNA: TGTGCCAGCAGCTTGGAATCCGCGGGTTGGTCCTACGAGCAGTACTTC. It is translated as CASSLESAGWSYEQYF. This chain links TRBV5-5 with TRBJ2-7, with D perhaps matching TRBD2 (5 bases). Between the trimmed V and J ends, which lost 0 bases and 1 base, there was a span of 14 bases. Germline V gene sequence: CDR1 SGHKS, CDR2 YYEKEE (reference sequence). The CDR3 runs to 16 residues.

The V and J genes are TRBV5-1 and TRBJ2-1; 11 bases fit TRBD2. CDR1 is SGHRS and CDR2 is YFSETQ in the germline V gene. V shed 1 base and J 8 bases; nucleotides not matched to a gene: 8. The CDR3 covers 16 residues. DNA of the CDR3: TGCGCCAGCAGCTTGACTAGCGGGAGACTGGGGGATGAGCAGTTCTTC. Translation gives CASSLTSGRLGDEQFF. The full variable domain, with the rest looked up from reference TRBV5-1 and TRBJ2-1, is KAGVTQTPRYLIKTRGQQVTLSCSPISGHRSVSWYQQTPGQGLQFLFEYFSETQRNKGNFPGRFSGRQFSNSRSEMNVSTLELGDSALYLCASSLTSGRLGDEQFFGPGTRLTVL.

This sequence joins TRBV6-5 and TRBJ2-7; 8 nucleotides match TRBD2. The CDR3 has 15 residues. In germline, CDR1 is MNHEY, CDR2 SVGAGI. Unmatched junction bases numbered 9, after V lost 6 bases and J lost 2 bases. CDR3 residues: CASSYTGLGTYEQYF. The DNA for the CDR3 is TGTGCCAGCAGCTACACGGGACTAGGGACCTACGAGCAGTACTTC.

The chain recombines TRBV2 with TRBJ2-5; 13 nucleotides align to TRBD2. This CDR3 is built from 16 residues. CDR1 and CDR2 from the germline V gene are SNHLY and FYNNEI. V trimming: 6 bases; J trimming: 5 bases; junction bases outside the gene matches: 9. The CDR3: CASRSGLAGNSETQYF. The CDR3 DNA is TGTGCCAGCAGGTCGGGACTAGCGGGAAATTCGGAGACCCAGTACTTC.

The chain joins TRBV5-4 to TRBJ2-7, with 8 positions matching TRBD2. Germline lookup yields CDR1 SGHNT and CDR2 YYREEE (reference sequence). J lost 1 base, V lost 3 bases, and 15 bases had no gene match. This CDR3 has 18 residues. Here the CDR3 DNA reads TGTGCCAGCAGCTCACCCCTCGGGGGGGGGACGGTATCCTACGAGCAGTACTTC. It is translated as CASSSPLGGGTVSYEQYF.

Concerning this clone itself: Other DNA sequences of this sample code for an identical CDR3. The V call is TRBV5-1, the J call TRBJ1-1; D gene ambiguous. The V end was cut by 4 bases, the J end by 1 base, with 11 bases between. This CDR3 has 14 residues. Germline values: CDR1 SGHRS, CDR2 YFSETQ. CDR3 in amino acids: CASSPRERNTEAFF. The CDR3 DNA reads TGCGCCAGCAGCCCCCGAGAACGGAACACTGAAGCTTTCTTT.

This sequence joins TRBV7-2 and TRBJ1-2, with 7 bases matching TRBD1. V shed 0 bases and J 13 bases; nucleotides not matched to a gene: 5. CDR3 length: 12 amino acids. CDR1 is SGHTA and CDR2 is FQGNSA in the germline V gene. The CDR3 DNA sequence: TGTGCCAGCAGCTTAGCAGGGGGCGCGGCCACCTTC. It codes for CASSLAGGAATF.

The chain recombines TRBV3-1 (or the pseudogene TRBV3-2) with TRBJ1-2, with 9 bases fitting TRBD1. This CDR3 region has 14 residues. The germline V gene has CDR1 LGHDT and CDR2 YNNKEL (reference sequence). V gave up 1 base and J gave up 7 bases; unmatched junction bases: 4. The CDR3 DNA follows: TGTGCCAGCAGCCAAGTACAGGGGGCCGGTGGCTACACCTTC. Encoded protein: CASSQVQGAGGYTF.

The genes are TRBV5-4 and TRBJ2-7, with 9 bases aligning to TRBD1. The CDR3 is 14 residues long. In germline, CDR1 is SGHNT, CDR2 YYREEE (reference sequence). The J segment lost 0 bases and the V segment lost 4 bases, leaving 2 bases of the junction unmatched. In DNA form, the CDR3 reads TGTGCCAGCAGCGGGACAGGGAACTCCTACGAGCAGTACTTC. Protein sequence: CASSGTGNSYEQYF. The full variable domain, completed using reference TRBV5-4 and TRBJ2-7, is ETGVTQSPTHLIKTRGQQVTLRCSSQSGHNTVSWYQQALGQGPQFIFQYYREEENGRGNFPPRFSGLQFPNYSSELNVNALELDDSALYLCASSGTGNSYEQYFGPGTRLTVT.

This chain joins TRBV3-1 (or the pseudogene TRBV3-2) and TRBJ2-2; D unclear. Germline V gene lookup returns CDR1 LGHDT and CDR2 YNNKEL (reference sequence). The CDR3 totals 14 residues. Trimming took 1 base from V and 0 from J, leaving 3 bases between them. The CDR3 DNA reads TGTGCCAGCAGCCAAGTAGCGAACACCGGGGAGCTGTTTTTT. Residues: CASSQVANTGELFF.

The V call is TRBV6-2 or TRBV6-3, the J call TRBJ1-2; 9 bases are shared with TRBD1. V was clipped by 5 bases and J by 5 bases; unmatched bases: 6. The CDR3 length is 14 residues. Germline V gives CDR1 MNHEY, CDR2 SVGEGT. The CDR3 sequence is CASSHRDRVYGYTF. The CDR3 region has the DNA TGTGCCAGCAGTCACCGGGACAGGGTGTATGGCTACACCTTC.

This chain links TRBV29-1 with TRBJ2-2; the D gene is possibly TRBD1 (5 bases). The CDR3 consists of 14 residues. Trimming shortened V by 4 bases and J by 2 bases, and 11 bases separated the two germline ends. Germline loops: CDR1 SQVTM, CDR2 ANQGSEA. Here the CDR3 reads CSVAWTFNTGELFF. The CDR3 region has the DNA TGCAGCGTTGCTTGGACATTCAACACCGGGGAGCTGTTTTTT.

The chain is built from TRBV18 and TRBJ2-7; 8 nucleotides line up with TRBD1. CDR1 is KGHSH, CDR2 LQKENI, per germline. CDR3 length equals 14 residues. V was pared by 5 bases and J by 4 bases, with 7 bases of the junction left unmatched. This CDR3 reads CASSAHTGGYEQYF. The DNA for the CDR3 is TGTGCCAGCTCAGCTCATACAGGGGGGTACGAGCAGTACTTC. Based on the CDR3 plus reference TRBV18 and TRBJ2-7, the full variable domain is NAGVMQNPRHLVRRRGQEARLRCSPMKGHSHVYWYRQLPEEGLKFMVYLQKENIIDESGMPKERFSAEFPKEGPSILRIQQVVRGDSAAYFCASSAHTGGYEQYFGPGTRLTVT.

The V call is TRBV5-1, the J call TRBJ2-7; 9 positions agree with TRBD1. The V gene's germline CDR1 is SGHRS and CDR2 YFSETQ. V was pared by 4 bases and J by 7 bases, with 15 bases of the junction left unmatched. CDR3 size: 16 residues. CDR3 in amino acids: CASSTVPGQGMREQYF. The CDR3 coding sequence is TGCGCCAGCAGCACGGTCCCGGGACAGGGAATGAGGGAGCAGTACTTC.

J is TRBJ2-1 and V is TRBV7-2; TRBD1 matches at 11 bases. The length of the CDR3 is 16 residues. Germline assignment: CDR1 SGHTA and CDR2 FQGNSA. J lost 6 bases, V lost 0 bases, and 4 bases had no gene match. CDR3 in DNA: TGTGCCAGCAGCTTAGCCGGGACAGGGGGTCTCAATGAGCAGTTCTTC. It codes for CASSLAGTGGLNEQFF.

The chain has TRBV6-5 and TRBJ1-2; TRBD1 is a possible D gene (5 bases). The CDR3 consists of 14 residues. V lost 4 bases and J 4 bases, leaving 13 bases between the germline ends. Germline lookup yields CDR1 MNHEY and CDR2 SVGAGI. The CDR3: CASSSPQEGYGYTF. DNA for the CDR3: TGTGCCAGCAGTTCCCCACAGGAGGGCTATGGCTACACCTTC.